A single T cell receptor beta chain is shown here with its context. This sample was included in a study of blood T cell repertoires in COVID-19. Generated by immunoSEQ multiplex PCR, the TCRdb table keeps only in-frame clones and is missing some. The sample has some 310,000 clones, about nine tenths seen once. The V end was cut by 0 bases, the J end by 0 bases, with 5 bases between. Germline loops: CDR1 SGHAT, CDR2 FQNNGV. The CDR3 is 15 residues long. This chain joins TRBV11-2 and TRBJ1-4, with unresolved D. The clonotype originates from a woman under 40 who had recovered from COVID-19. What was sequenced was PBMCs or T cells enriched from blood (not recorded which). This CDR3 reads CASSLDRSTNEKLFF. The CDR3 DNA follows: TGTGCCAGCAGCTTAGATAGATCAACTAATGAAAAACTGTTTTTT.